The 9 T cell receptor beta chains presented below share a single source sample, sequenced in a study of beta chain features in type 1 diabetes. Notes on the study in general: TCRB CDR3s were moderately but significantly shorter in Type 1 diabetes patients in all four CD4+ subsets.

The isolated RNA, all of it, was reverse transcribed, so expressed TCRB transcripts were what got sequenced. The assay was immunoSEQ multiplex PCR, and TCRdb's table has in-frame clones only and misses some. The table has 100,000 to 150,000 clones, approximately 10% seen once. The antigens of these receptors remain unknown. The sample consisted of central memory CD4+ T cells from blood. These receptors were taken from a man aged 25 to 45 with type 1 diabetes.

This clone was observed a few times. This chain links TRBV27 with TRBJ2-7, with 9 bases aligning to TRBD1. CDR3 size: 14 residues. Germline V gives CDR1 MNHEY, CDR2 SMNVEV (reference sequence). Trimming cost V 10 bases and J 2 bases; bases outside gene matches: 9. The CDR3 protein is CATAEGTGPYEQYF. CDR3 DNA sequence: TGTGCCACCGCCGAGGGGACAGGGCCCTACGAGCAGTACTTC.

The rearrangement uses TRBV5-6 and TRBJ1-5; possible D gene TRBD1, 6 bases. Trimming removed 3 bases at V and 5 bases at J, with 6 bases between. Germline V gene sequence: CDR1 SGHDT, CDR2 YYEEEE. This CDR3 is 12 amino acids long. As DNA, the CDR3 is TGTGCCAGCAGCTACAGGGATCAGCCCCAGCATTTT. This sequence encodes CASSYRDQPQHF.

This clone has a handful of counts. V and J are TRBV7-9 and TRBJ2-7; TRBD2 might be the D (7 bases). The CDR3 covers 19 residues. V lost 0 bases and J 1 base, leaving 22 bases between the germline ends. Germline CDR1 SEHNR, CDR2 FQNEAQ (reference sequence). The CDR3 region has the DNA TGTGCCAGCAGCTTAGCCCTTGGCGGCGGGGGCCTTTCTTCCTACGAGCAGTACTTC. It is translated as CASSLALGGGGLSSYEQYF.

This clone appeared a few times. The gene calls are TRBV13 and TRBJ1-2; D remains ambiguous. The CDR3 has 15 residues. Trimming took off 1 base at V and 5 bases at J, with 14 bases between the two ends. Germline assignment: CDR1 PRHDT and CDR2 FYEKMQ (reference sequence). CDR3: CASSLAGRLGYGYTF. The DNA of the CDR3 is TGTGCCAGCAGCTTAGCTGGGCGTCTTGGGTATGGCTACACCTTC.

The chain is built from TRBV13 and TRBJ2-3; the match to TRBD2 covers 7 bases. Looked up from germline, CDR1 is PRHDT and CDR2 is FYEKMQ (reference sequence). This CDR3 contains 16 residues. V trimming: 5 bases; J trimming: 4 bases; junction bases outside the gene matches: 12. The CDR3 nucleotides are TGTGCCAGCAGCGCCTGGGGCGGGGGTTCTGCAGATACGCAGTATTTT. This encodes CASSAWGGGSADTQYF.

This sequence joins TRBV11-2 and TRBJ2-3, with TRBD2 matching 7 bases. The V segment lost 6 bases and the J segment 7 bases; nucleotides outside the gene matches: 4. This CDR3 region has 12 residues. Per the germline V gene, CDR1 is SGHAT and CDR2 is FQNNGV. The CDR3 DNA reads as TGTGCCAGCAGGAGCGGGGTCAATACGCAGTATTTT. Encoded protein: CASRSGVNTQYF.

This clone was seen a few times. The CDR3: CASRPGGLNQPQHF. In nucleotides, the CDR3 is TGTGCCAGCAGACCCGGGGGGCTCAATCAGCCCCAGCATTTT. V usage is TRBV28 and J usage is TRBJ1-5; maybe TRBD1 (6 bases). The CDR3 is made up of 14 amino acids. V lost 6 bases, J lost 3 bases, and 12 bases lay in between. Germline lookup yields CDR1 MDHEN and CDR2 SYDVKM.

V gene TRBV5-1 combines with J gene TRBJ2-7; TRBD2 matches 11 bases. CDR1 SGHRS and CDR2 YFSETQ come from the germline V gene. The CDR3 length is 17 residues. J lost 1 base, V lost 4 bases, and 10 bases had no gene match. The CDR3 bases are TGCGCCAGCAGCCGAGGGGCTAGCGGGGGGCTTTCCTACGAGCAGTACTTC. Translation: CASSRGASGGLSYEQYF.

This clone was seen only a few times. The junction shows a germline mismatch at one end, possibly a read error. The genes are TRBV7-3 and TRBJ2-7; TRBD1 matches at 9 bases. The CDR3 loop spans 14 amino acids. CDR1 is SGHTA, CDR2 FQGTGA, per germline. CDR3 amino acids: CASSLNGQGSEQYF. CDR3 coding DNA: TGTGCCAGCAGTTTAAACGGACAGGGGAGCGAGCAGTACTTC.